This entry features one TCR beta chain sequence. The sample originates from a study of blood T cell repertoires in COVID-19. Across the whole study: The origin of the acute and convalescent COVID-19 samples was the United States, Italy and Spain. PBMCs, B-cell-depleted T cells, or T cells provided the cDNA or gDNA that made up the material.

The length of the CDR3 is 12 residues. Trimming took off 3 bases at V and 6 bases at J, with 9 bases between the two ends. Clones were read by immunoSEQ multiplex PCR, and TCRdb kept only the in-frame ones, dropping some. Of fewer than 700,000 clones listed, roughly 89% were seen once; the top ten hold around 7.8%. Seattle-derived patients entered the study during active infection and were followed longitudinally. The chain uses TRBV12-3 or TRBV12-4 and TRBJ2-7; D uncertain. Sequencing was done on a sample of peripheral blood. This clonotype was obtained from a woman aged 45-60 years with COVID-19, enrolled during active disease. In nucleotides, the CDR3 is TGTGCCAGCAGTTTTACCCCCGGCGAGCAGTACTTC. It specifies CASSFTPGEQYF.